One and the same sample provided the 14 T cell receptor beta chains below, sequenced in a study of OX40 agonist ivuxolimab in advanced cancers. The method was immunoSEQ multiplex PCR; TCRdb's version includes in-frame clones alone and lacks a portion of them. The repertoire has about 74,000 clones, roughly 84% of them found once; the top ten carry about 1.7%. This material consisted of CD4+ or CD8+ T cells sorted from blood, taken in a trial of the OX40 agonist ivuxolimab. The receptor source for this set is an adult with an advanced solid tumor such as melanoma, head and neck, liver or kidney cancer.

This clone appeared a few times. The chain combines TRBV5-1 with TRBJ2-3; 10 bases are a match to TRBD1. Germline CDR1 and CDR2: SGHRS and YFSETQ. The CDR3 has 16 amino acids. The junction had 6 bases not matched to a gene; V was cut back by 2 bases and J by 3 bases. CDR3: CASSFTGTGATDTQYF. CDR3 in DNA: TGCGCCAGCAGCTTTACCGGGACAGGGGCAACAGATACGCAGTATTTT.

V gene TRBV30 combines with J gene TRBJ1-5; 9 positions agree with TRBD1. Germline CDR1 and CDR2: GTSNPN and SVGIG (reference sequence). J lost 7 bases, V lost 3 bases, and 4 bases had no gene match. The CDR3 sequence is 13 residues long. CDR3 nucleotide sequence: TGTGCCTGGAGGGGACAGGGTATCCAGCCCCAGCATTTT. It codes for CAWRGQGIQPQHF.

Only a few counts were recorded for this clone. The rearrangement links TRBV28 to TRBJ1-5; 7 bases map to TRBD1. Germline V CDR1 and CDR2: MDHEN, SYDVKM. The length of the CDR3 is 18 residues. V shed 3 bases, J shed 5 bases, and the junction held 16 bases outside the gene matches. CDR3 nucleotides: TGTGCCAGCAGTTTCGATGTTTTTACGGACAGGAGGCATCAGCCCCAGCATTTT. It encodes CASSFDVFTDRRHQPQHF.

V usage is TRBV7-3 and J usage is TRBJ2-3, with 9 bases aligning to TRBD2. The CDR3 runs 14 residues. The germline V gene encodes CDR1 SGHTA and CDR2 FQGTGA. The junction had 5 bases not matched to a gene; V was cut back by 5 bases and J by 5 bases. CDR3 DNA sequence: TGTGCCAGCAGCCTTAGCGGGAGAGGAGATACGCAGTATTTT. The encoded protein is CASSLSGRGDTQYF.

This clone was found once. This rearrangement joins TRBV29-1 to TRBJ2-7; 7 bases are a match to TRBD2. There are 16 residues in the CDR3. Germline values: CDR1 SQVTM, CDR2 ANQGSEA. V lost 4 bases and J lost 6; bases outside the gene matches: 18. The DNA for the CDR3 is TGCAGCGTTGGGACGTTCCTAGGGACCGGCGGGGGCGAGCAGTACTTC. Translating it yields CSVGTFLGTGGGEQYF.

V is TRBV13 and J is TRBJ2-7, with D perhaps assigned TRBD1 or TRBD2 (5 bases each). Trimming pared 5 bases from V and 0 bases from J, leaving 17 bases between. The CDR3 loop spans 16 amino acids. Germline assignment: CDR1 PRHDT and CDR2 FYEKMQ (reference sequence). CDR3 coding DNA: TGTGCCAGCAGCAGATCCGGGACGGGAAGCTCCTACGAGCAGTACTTC. Protein: CASSRSGTGSSYEQYF.

The CDR3 sequence: CASRSGLAGPLRGDTQYF. The CDR3 DNA reads TGTGCCAGCAGGTCTGGGCTAGCGGGACCCCTCCGGGGGGATACGCAGTATTTT. The V and J genes are TRBV7-2 and TRBJ2-3; TRBD2 aligns across 9 bases. The CDR3 runs 18 residues. Unmatched junction bases numbered 19, after V lost 6 bases and J lost 6 bases. Germline V gives CDR1 SGHTA, CDR2 FQGNSA.

Worth noting for this clone: An end of the junction differs from the germline gene, which may be a read error. This chain's CDR3 is CATDPRSGTEGEQYF. CDR3 nucleotides: TGTGCCACCGATCCCAGGTCTGGGACAGAGGGAGAGCAGTATTTC. The V call is TRBV28, the J call TRBJ2-7, with 7 bases aligning to TRBD1. CDR1 is MDHEN, CDR2 SYDVKM, per germline. The CDR3 runs 15 residues.

The chain recombines TRBV21-1 with TRBJ2-1; TRBD2 is the table's D call, not checked against the DNA. TRBV21-1 is an annotated pseudogene. The CDR3 has 16 amino acids. The CDR3 reads CASSKDPGLADNEQFF. The CDR3, as DNA: TGTGCCAGCAGCAAGGACCCGGGACTAGCGGACAATGAGCAGTTCTTC.

The chain has TRBV28 and TRBJ1-4; maybe TRBD1 (6 bases). This CDR3 is 17 amino acids long. V was shortened by 4 bases and J by 2 bases, with 17 bases between the two germline ends. Germline V CDR1 and CDR2: MDHEN, SYDVKM. CDR3 nucleotides: TGTGCCAGCAGTTCCGCGCAATGGGGGCGGACTAATGAAAAACTGTTTTTT. Residues: CASSSAQWGRTNEKLFF. Variable domain in full (rest from reference TRBV28 and TRBJ1-4): DVKVTQSSRYLVKRTGEKVFLECVQDMDHENMFWYRQDPGLGLRLIYFSYDVKMKEKGDIPEGYSVSREKKERFSLILESASTNQTSMYLCASSSAQWGRTNEKLFFGSGTQLSVL.

This chain links TRBV28 with TRBJ1-1, with D perhaps TRBD1 (5 bases). Germline lookup yields CDR1 MDHEN and CDR2 SYDVKM. There are 14 residues in the CDR3. Trimming stripped 6 bases from V and 3 bases from J, with 14 bases between. The DNA for the CDR3 is TGTGCCAGCAGCTTGGTGGGACGGTACACTGAAGCTTTCTTT. Protein sequence: CASSLVGRYTEAFF.

The chain is built from TRBV15 and TRBJ1-5; D perhaps matches TRBD1 (5 bases). The CDR3 runs to 15 residues. Germline V gene data show CDR1 as LNHNV and CDR2 as YYDKDF (reference sequence). V was pared by 0 bases and J by 4 bases, with 10 bases between. The DNA of the CDR3 is TGTGCCACCAGCAGAGACGCGCAGGGTAATCAGCCCCAGCATTTT. Protein product: CATSRDAQGNQPQHF.

This chain links TRBV7-9 with TRBJ2-7, with a weak D call TRBD2 (5 bases). The CDR3 runs to 15 residues. Germline V gene data show CDR1 as SEHNR and CDR2 as FQNEAQ (reference sequence). V was shortened by 1 base and J by 3 bases, with 13 bases between the two germline ends. In nucleotides, the CDR3 is TGTGCCAGCAGCTTAGTATCCGGGAAACTCTACGAGCAGTACTTC. It is translated as CASSLVSGKLYEQYF.

The chain uses TRBV11-1 and TRBJ2-1; 8 positions match TRBD2. CDR1 and CDR2 (germline): SGHAT, FQDESV (reference sequence). CDR3 length: 15 amino acids. Unmatched junction bases numbered 12, after V lost 5 bases and J lost 9 bases. In nucleotides, the CDR3 is TGTGCCAGCAGCCCCGTGAACAAAGCGGGAGTTGAGCAGTTCTTC. This translates into CASSPVNKAGVEQFF.